The 26 T cell receptor beta chains presented below share a single source sample, sequenced in a study of cytomegalovirus exposure and HLA in healthy donors. Assay used: immunoSEQ multiplex PCR; TCRdb lists only in-frame clones, some missing. This sample has 300,000 to 350,000 clones, with 88% found just once. The sample comprised PBMCs. These receptors were collected from a man between 25 and 39 years old in good health and CMV-seronegative.

The rearrangement links TRBV7-9 to TRBJ1-2, with D perhaps TRBD1 (5 bases). Germline V lookup: CDR1 SEHNR, CDR2 FQNEAQ (reference sequence). With 6 bases removed from V and 8 bases from J, the gap between germline ends came to 22 bases. The CDR3 consists of 15 residues. The CDR3 coding sequence is TGTGCCAGCAGGATCGGGACTCTAACTTCAGGGGGCTACACCTTC. It specifies CASRIGTLTSGGYTF.

This sequence joins TRBV27 and TRBJ1-2; D is perhaps TRBD1 (6 bases). Trimming took off 3 bases at V and 0 bases at J, with 11 bases between the two ends. The CDR3 is made up of 15 amino acids. Germline CDR1 MNHEY, CDR2 SMNVEV (reference sequence). For the CDR3, the DNA is TGTGCCAGCAGTTTCGGGGGGCAGACTAACTATGGCTACACCTTC. Amino acids: CASSFGGQTNYGYTF.

The table lists this clone with a count of one. This sequence joins TRBV6-5 and TRBJ2-7; 7 bases fit TRBD1. This CDR3 is built from 15 residues. V trimming: 5 bases; J trimming: 2 bases; junction bases outside the gene matches: 9. Germline V gene sequence: CDR1 MNHEY, CDR2 SVGAGI. CDR3 region: CASSQLKGGPYEQYF. The CDR3 DNA is TGTGCCAGCAGTCAGCTGAAAGGGGGCCCCTACGAGCAGTACTTC.

The gene calls are TRBV6-6 and TRBJ1-1; maybe TRBD1 (5 bases). This CDR3 comprises 12 residues. Trimming cost V 7 bases and J 8 bases, with 14 bases left between them. In germline, CDR1 is MNHNY, CDR2 SVGAGI (reference sequence). The CDR3 DNA reads as TGTGCCAGCACCTTACCTCCAGGGGAAGCTTTCTTT. It yields the protein CASTLPPGEAFF.

This sequence joins TRBV30 and TRBJ2-1, with D tentatively TRBD2 (5 bases). CDR3 size: 13 residues. Germline loops: CDR1 GTSNPN, CDR2 SVGIG (reference sequence). The germline V and J ends were trimmed by 2 bases and 3 bases, with 8 bases remaining between them. DNA of the CDR3: TGTGCCTGGAGTCCCGACTACTACAATGAGCAGTTCTTC. It codes for CAWSPDYYNEQFF.

The chain couples TRBV10-3 to TRBJ2-2; 9 nucleotides line up with TRBD2. The CDR3 covers 15 residues. The trim removed 7 bases at V and 2 bases at J, leaving 5 bases unmatched. The V gene's germline CDR1 is ENHRY and CDR2 SYGVKD. CDR3 sequence (DNA): TGTGCCATCAATGGCGGGGGGGCCAACACCGGGGAGCTGTTTTTT. As protein: CAINGGGANTGELFF.

V usage is TRBV18 and J usage is TRBJ2-5; possible D gene TRBD2, 5 bases. The CDR3 is 13 amino acids. V lost 5 bases and J 0 bases, leaving 7 bases between the germline ends. The germline V gene has CDR1 KGHSH and CDR2 LQKENI. CDR3: CASSFGNQETQYF. CDR3 coding DNA: TGTGCCAGCTCATTCGGGAACCAAGAGACCCAGTACTTC.

The chain links TRBV27 to TRBJ1-1; 10 nucleotides agree with TRBD1. CDR3 size: 15 residues. V was pared by 5 bases and J by 2 bases, with 5 bases of the junction left unmatched. CDR1 and CDR2 from the germline V gene are MNHEY and SMNVEV (reference sequence). CDR3 sequence: CASSLMTGGNTEAFF. CDR3 bases: TGTGCCAGCAGTCTCATGACAGGGGGCAACACTGAAGCTTTCTTT.

V is TRBV27 and J is TRBJ1-4; 8 positions agree with TRBD1. J gave up 4 bases and V 3 bases, and 4 bases lay outside the gene matches. The CDR3 has 15 residues. CDR1 and CDR2 from the germline V gene are MNHEY and SMNVEV (reference sequence). The CDR3 protein is CASSFTGGVNEKLFF. Written as DNA, the CDR3 is TGTGCCAGCAGTTTCACAGGGGGAGTTAATGAAAAACTGTTTTTT. The full variable domain, its missing parts supplied by reference TRBV27 and TRBJ1-4, is EAQVTQNPRYLITVTGKKLTVTCSQNMNHEYMSWYRQDPGLGLRQIYYSMNVEVTDKGDVPEGYKVSRKEKRNFPLILESPSPNQTSLYFCASSFTGGVNEKLFFGSGTQLSVL.

The rearrangement links TRBV30 to TRBJ2-3; 9 nucleotides align to TRBD1. CDR1 GTSNPN and CDR2 SVGIG come from the germline V gene (reference sequence). The CDR3 totals 16 residues. The CDR3 nucleotides are TGTGCATTCACCGGGACAGGGTTTACTAGCACAGATACGCAGTATTTT. It translates to CAFTGTGFTSTDTQYF. Based on the CDR3 plus reference TRBV30 and TRBJ2-3, the full variable domain is SQTIHQWPATLVQPVGSPLSLECTVEGTSNPNLYWYRQAAGRGLQLLFYSVGIGQISSEVPQNLSASRPQDRQFILSSKKLLLSDSGFYLCAFTGTGFTSTDTQYFGPGTRLTVL.

This clone has just one count. The J gene is TRBJ1-6, the V gene TRBV6-5; D remains unclear. Trimming removed 4 bases from V and 4 bases from J, with 14 bases in between. This CDR3 has 16 residues. Per the germline V gene, CDR1 is MNHEY and CDR2 is SVGAGI. Here the CDR3 DNA reads TGTGCCAGCAGTTCCCACGTGCGGGATTATAATTCACCCCTCCACTTT. Protein: CASSSHVRDYNSPLHF.

The J gene is TRBJ2-1, the V gene TRBV15, with 8 bases aligning to TRBD2. Germline CDR1 LNHNV, CDR2 YYDKDF (reference sequence). This CDR3 spans 14 amino acids. The V segment lost 5 bases and the J segment 4 bases; nucleotides outside the gene matches: 4. CDR3 nucleotide sequence: TGTGCCACCAGCGGCGGGGGGCCGTACAATGAGCAGTTCTTC. Amino acid sequence: CATSGGGPYNEQFF.

The chain is built from TRBV15 and TRBJ1-2; TRBD1 matches at 12 bases. The CDR3 loop spans 17 amino acids. Germline trimming cut 2 bases from V and 1 base from J; bases unmatched to any gene: 5. Germline loops: CDR1 LNHNV, CDR2 YYDKDF (reference sequence). The CDR3 sequence: CATSRLGQGAFNYGYTF. As DNA, the CDR3 is TGTGCCACCAGCAGACTGGGACAGGGGGCTTTTAACTATGGCTACACCTTC.

The V call is TRBV2, the J call TRBJ2-5, with 9 bases fitting TRBD1. The CDR3 extends over 14 amino acids. V lost 3 bases to trimming and J lost 7 bases; unmatched junction nucleotides: 6. Germline V gene data show CDR1 as SNHLY and CDR2 as FYNNEI. CDR3 amino acids: CASSEDRGSGTQYF. CDR3 nucleotide sequence: TGTGCCAGCAGTGAGGACAGGGGATCTGGGACCCAGTACTTC.

J is TRBJ2-7 and V is TRBV6-1, with D possibly TRBD2 on 5 matching bases. CDR1 and CDR2 from the germline V gene are MNHNS and SASEGT. The CDR3 runs to 17 residues. V was cut by 3 bases and J by 1 base, with 19 bases left in between. The CDR3: CASSDPRASPPSYEQYF. The CDR3 DNA follows: TGTGCCAGCAGTGATCCCCGGGCTAGCCCACCGTCCTACGAGCAGTACTTC.

The chain is built from TRBV5-6 and TRBJ1-5; the D is unclear. The CDR3 runs to 14 residues. Germline V gene sequence: CDR1 SGHDT, CDR2 YYEEEE. V was cut by 3 bases and J by 8 bases, with 15 bases left in between. The CDR3 nucleotides are TGTGCCAGCAGCTCAGAGGACCGGAGGGAGCCCCAGCATTTT. This sequence encodes CASSSEDRREPQHF.

V and J are TRBV5-1 and TRBJ1-1, with TRBD1 identical over 7 bases. CDR3 length equals 13 residues. Germline V lookup: CDR1 SGHRS, CDR2 YFSETQ. V lost 0 bases, J lost 6 bases, and 2 bases stayed unmatched. The DNA of the CDR3 is TGCGCCAGCAGCTTGGAGGGGGCTGCTGAAGCTTTCTTT. This sequence encodes CASSLEGAAEAFF.

V and J are TRBV9 and TRBJ2-2, with D perhaps matching TRBD1 (6 bases). Germline V gene sequence: CDR1 SGDLS, CDR2 YYNGEE. Trimming removed 4 bases from V and 2 bases from J, with 9 bases in between. The CDR3 extends over 14 amino acids. The CDR3 DNA follows: TGTGCCAGCAGCTGGGGGCTAAACACCGGGGAGCTGTTTTTT. Its translation: CASSWGLNTGELFF.

This clone was seen a few times. CDR3 residues: CASSLTGGRLDTQYF. CDR3 sequence (DNA): TGTGCCAGCAGCTTAACGGGGGGGCGGCTAGATACGCAGTATTTT. The chain couples TRBV5-6 to TRBJ2-3; 8 bases agree with TRBD2. This CDR3 has 15 amino acids. V was clipped by 2 bases and J by 5 bases; unmatched bases: 7. Germline CDR1 is SGHDT and CDR2 is YYEEEE.

CDR3: CASSFEGDGGLDTQYF. In nucleotides, the CDR3 is TGTGCCAGCAGCTTCGAGGGGGACGGGGGGTTGGATACGCAGTATTTT. This chain uses TRBV7-2 with TRBJ2-3, with TRBD2 as a possible D gene (7 bases). V was cut by 3 bases and J by 6 bases, with 19 bases left in between. From germline, CDR1 is SGHTA and CDR2 FQGNSA. The CDR3 covers 16 residues.

The J gene is TRBJ2-3, the V gene TRBV5-1; TRBD2 aligns across 10 bases. The CDR3 runs to 15 residues. V was clipped by 1 base and J by 4 bases; unmatched bases: 3. Germline-derived CDR1 and CDR2 are SGHRS and YFSETQ. The CDR3 nucleotides are TGCGCCAGCAGCTTGCTGGGACTAGCGTCAGATACGCAGTATTTT. Protein: CASSLLGLASDTQYF.

The sample holds a few counts of this clone. This chain's CDR3 is CASSSQGHYGYTF. The CDR3 DNA follows: TGTGCCAGCAGCTCCCAGGGTCACTATGGCTACACCTTC. The V call is TRBV6-5, the J call TRBJ1-2; the D gene is possibly TRBD1 (5 bases). This CDR3 region has 13 residues. The germline V gene has CDR1 MNHEY and CDR2 SVGAGI. V dropped 6 bases and J dropped 3 bases, with 11 bases sitting between them.

This clone was recorded once. For the CDR3, the DNA is TGTGCCAGCGGTAGGAGCTCTGGAAACACCATATATTTT. It codes for CASGRSSGNTIYF. This chain connects TRBV27 to TRBJ1-3; D gene ambiguous. Germline V lookup: CDR1 MNHEY, CDR2 SMNVEV (reference sequence). This CDR3 has 13 residues. The V gene lost 8 bases and the J gene lost 0 bases, with 8 bases spanning the gap.

In nucleotides, the CDR3 is TGCAGTGCTACGGGGGGAGATACGCAGTATTTT. This gives the protein CSATGGDTQYF. J is TRBJ2-3 and V is TRBV20-1; 7 bases fit TRBD2. Germline V gene lookup returns CDR1 DFQATT and CDR2 SNEGSKA (reference sequence). V was pared by 4 bases and J by 5 bases, with 0 bases of the junction left unmatched. The CDR3 is made up of 11 amino acids.

The CDR3 DNA follows: TGTGCCAGCAAGGGCGGAGGGAATCGTAATTCACCCCTCCACTTT. This sequence encodes CASKGGGNRNSPLHF. This chain links TRBV7-9 with TRBJ1-6; no reliable D call. In germline, CDR1 is SEHNR, CDR2 FQNEAQ (reference sequence). V lost 7 bases and J 6 bases, leaving 16 bases between the germline ends. The CDR3 runs to 15 residues.

The V call is TRBV15, the J call TRBJ1-5, with D tentatively TRBD1 (5 bases). Germline V CDR1 and CDR2: LNHNV, YYDKDF (reference sequence). V was clipped by 0 bases and J by 4 bases, with 13 bases between them. CDR3 size: 16 residues. CDR3 sequence reads: CATSRDPGHSNQPQHF. The DNA of the CDR3 is TGTGCCACCAGCAGAGATCCAGGACATTCGAATCAGCCCCAGCATTTT.